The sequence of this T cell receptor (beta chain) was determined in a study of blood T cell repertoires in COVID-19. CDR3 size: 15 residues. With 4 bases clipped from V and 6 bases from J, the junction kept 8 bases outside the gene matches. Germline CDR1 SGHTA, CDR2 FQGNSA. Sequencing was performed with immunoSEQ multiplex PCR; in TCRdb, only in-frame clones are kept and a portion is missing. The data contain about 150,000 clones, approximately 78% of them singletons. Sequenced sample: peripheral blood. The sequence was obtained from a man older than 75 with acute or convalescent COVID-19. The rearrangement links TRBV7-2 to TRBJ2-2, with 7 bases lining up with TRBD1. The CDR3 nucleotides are TGTGCCAGCAGCTCACAACAGGGGATGGCCGGGGAGCTGTTTTTT. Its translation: CASSSQQGMAGELFF.